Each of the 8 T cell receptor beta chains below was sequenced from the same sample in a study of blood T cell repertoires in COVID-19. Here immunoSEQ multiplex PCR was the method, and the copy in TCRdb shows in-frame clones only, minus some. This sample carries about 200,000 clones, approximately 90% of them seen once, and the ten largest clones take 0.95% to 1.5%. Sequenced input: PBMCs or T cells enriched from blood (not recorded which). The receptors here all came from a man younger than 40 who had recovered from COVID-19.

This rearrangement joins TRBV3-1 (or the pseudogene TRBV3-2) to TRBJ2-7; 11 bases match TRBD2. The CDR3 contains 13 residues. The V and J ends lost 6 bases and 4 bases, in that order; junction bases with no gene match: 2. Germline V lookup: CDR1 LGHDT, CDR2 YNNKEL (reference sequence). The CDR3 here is CASRVAGGYEQYF. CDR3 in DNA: TGTGCCAGCAGAGTAGCGGGAGGGTACGAGCAGTACTTC.

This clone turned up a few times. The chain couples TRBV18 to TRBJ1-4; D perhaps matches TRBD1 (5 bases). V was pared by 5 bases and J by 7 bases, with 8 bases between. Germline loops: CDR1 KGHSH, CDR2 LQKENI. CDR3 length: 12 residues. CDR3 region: CASSGTAEKLFF. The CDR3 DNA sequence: TGTGCCAGCTCAGGGACTGCTGAAAAACTGTTTTTT.

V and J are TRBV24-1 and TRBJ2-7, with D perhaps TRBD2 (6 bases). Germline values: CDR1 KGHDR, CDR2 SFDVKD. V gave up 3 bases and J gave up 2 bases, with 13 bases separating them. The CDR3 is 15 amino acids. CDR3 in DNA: TGTGCCACCAGTGATCCGTCTGGCGGGACCTACGAGCAGTACTTC. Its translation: CATSDPSGGTYEQYF.

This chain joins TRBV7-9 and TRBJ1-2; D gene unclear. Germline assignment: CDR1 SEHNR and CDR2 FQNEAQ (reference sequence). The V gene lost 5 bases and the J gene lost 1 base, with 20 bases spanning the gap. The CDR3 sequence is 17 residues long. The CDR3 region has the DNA TGTGCCAGCAGCCTAGTTGCTCCCGGGATAGGTAACTATGGCTACACCTTC. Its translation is CASSLVAPGIGNYGYTF.

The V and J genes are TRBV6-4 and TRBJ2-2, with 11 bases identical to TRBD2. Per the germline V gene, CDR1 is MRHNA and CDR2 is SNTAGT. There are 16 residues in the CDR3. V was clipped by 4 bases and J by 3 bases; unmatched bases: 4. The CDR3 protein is CASSVILAGDTGELFF. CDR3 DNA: TGTGCCAGCAGTGTAATACTAGCGGGGGACACCGGGGAGCTGTTTTTT.

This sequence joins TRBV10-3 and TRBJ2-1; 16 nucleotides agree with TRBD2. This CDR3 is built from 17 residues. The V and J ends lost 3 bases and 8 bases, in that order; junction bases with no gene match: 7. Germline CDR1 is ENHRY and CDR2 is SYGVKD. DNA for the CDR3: TGTGCCATCAGTGACGGGACTAGCGGGAGGGCCGGGGATGAGCAGTTCTTC. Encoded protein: CAISDGTSGRAGDEQFF.

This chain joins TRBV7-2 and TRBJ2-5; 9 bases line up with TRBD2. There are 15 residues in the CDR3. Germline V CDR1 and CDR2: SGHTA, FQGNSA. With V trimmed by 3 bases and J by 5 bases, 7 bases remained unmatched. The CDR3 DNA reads TGTGCCAGCAGCTTTCGGCGGGGGGGCGGTGAGACCCAGTACTTC. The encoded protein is CASSFRRGGGETQYF.

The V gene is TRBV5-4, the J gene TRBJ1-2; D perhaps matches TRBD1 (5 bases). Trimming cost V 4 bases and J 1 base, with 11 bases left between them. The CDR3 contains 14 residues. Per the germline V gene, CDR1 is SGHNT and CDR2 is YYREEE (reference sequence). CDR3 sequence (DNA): TGTGCCAGCAGCGCCACAGGAGTTAACTATGGCTACACCTTC. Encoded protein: CASSATGVNYGYTF.